This TCR beta chain was captured in a study of molecular identifiers for immune sequencing clone quantification. CDR3 length equals 15 residues. Germline V lookup: CDR1 SQVTM, CDR2 ANQGSEA. The V and J ends lost 1 base and 0 bases respectively, with 11 bases between them. TCRdb re-called the PCR reads through MiXCR, storing one row per CDR3 protein. Among about 510,000 distinct CDR3 sequences listed, around 23% were seen once. This clonotype was recorded at least ten times. Material for sequencing was naive CD8+ T cells from blood, with Jurkat cell RNA spiked in. Subset here: FACS-sorted CD8+CD4-CCR7+CD45RA+ naive T cells. The chain uses TRBV29-1 and TRBJ2-3, with TRBD2 as a possible D gene (6 bases). This TCR was recovered from a human donor in good health. Some libraries in this study had Jurkat cell RNA spiked in. The CDR3 nucleotides read TGCAGCGTTGAAGGTGCCCTAGCGAGCACAGATACGCAGTATTTT. Protein sequence: CSVEGALASTDTQYF.